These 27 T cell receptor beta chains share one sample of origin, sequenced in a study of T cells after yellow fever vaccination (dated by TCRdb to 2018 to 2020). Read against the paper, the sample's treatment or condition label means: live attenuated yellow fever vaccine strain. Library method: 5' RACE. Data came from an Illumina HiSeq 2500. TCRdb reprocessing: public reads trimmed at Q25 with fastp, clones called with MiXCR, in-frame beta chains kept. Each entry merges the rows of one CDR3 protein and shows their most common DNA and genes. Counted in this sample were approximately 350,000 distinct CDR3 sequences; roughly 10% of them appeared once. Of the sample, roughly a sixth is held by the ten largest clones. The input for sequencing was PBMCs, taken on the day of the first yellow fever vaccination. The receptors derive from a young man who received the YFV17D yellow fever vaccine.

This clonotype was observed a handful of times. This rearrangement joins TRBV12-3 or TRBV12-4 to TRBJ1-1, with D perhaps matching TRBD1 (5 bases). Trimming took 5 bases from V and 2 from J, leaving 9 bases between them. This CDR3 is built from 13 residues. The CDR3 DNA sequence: TGTGCCAGCAGTCAACAGGATAACACTGAAGCTTTCTTT. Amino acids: CASSQQDNTEAFF.

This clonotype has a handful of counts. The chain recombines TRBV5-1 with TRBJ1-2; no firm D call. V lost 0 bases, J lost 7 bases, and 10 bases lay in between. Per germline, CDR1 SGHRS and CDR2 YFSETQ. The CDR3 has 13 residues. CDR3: CASSLGAVFGYTF. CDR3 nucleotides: TGCGCCAGCAGCTTGGGTGCTGTTTTTGGCTACACCTTC.

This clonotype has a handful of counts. CDR3 loop: CASSPSGIDSPLHF. Written as DNA, the CDR3 is TGTGCCAGCTCACCGTCTGGCATCGATTCACCCCTCCACTTT. J is TRBJ1-6 and V is TRBV18; D remains unclear. Trimming shortened V by 3 bases and J by 8 bases, and 11 bases separated the two germline ends. Germline V gene data show CDR1 as KGHSH and CDR2 as LQKENI. The length of the CDR3 is 14 residues.

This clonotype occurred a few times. CDR3 sequence (DNA): TGCAGCGTGAGACCGGGACAGAACAATGAGCAGTTCTTC. Translated, it gives CSVRPGQNNEQFF. V and J are TRBV29-1 and TRBJ2-1, with TRBD1 identical over 7 bases. Germline assignment: CDR1 SQVTM and CDR2 ANQGSEA. The CDR3 has 13 amino acids. V dropped 6 bases and J dropped 5; count of bases not matched to a gene: 7.

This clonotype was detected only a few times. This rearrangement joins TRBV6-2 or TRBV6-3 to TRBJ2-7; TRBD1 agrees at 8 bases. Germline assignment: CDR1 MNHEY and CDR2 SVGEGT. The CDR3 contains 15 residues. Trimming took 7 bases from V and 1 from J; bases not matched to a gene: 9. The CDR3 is CASILAGTGSYEQYF. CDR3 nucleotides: TGTGCCAGCATTTTAGCCGGGACAGGATCCTACGAGCAGTACTTC.

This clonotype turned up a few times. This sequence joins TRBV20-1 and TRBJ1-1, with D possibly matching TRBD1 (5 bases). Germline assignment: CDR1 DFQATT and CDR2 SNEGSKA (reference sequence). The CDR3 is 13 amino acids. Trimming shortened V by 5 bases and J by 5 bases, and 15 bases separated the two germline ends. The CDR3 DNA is TGCAGTGCTCCCCAGGGACGGGGGACTGAAGCTTTCTTT. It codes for CSAPQGRGTEAFF.

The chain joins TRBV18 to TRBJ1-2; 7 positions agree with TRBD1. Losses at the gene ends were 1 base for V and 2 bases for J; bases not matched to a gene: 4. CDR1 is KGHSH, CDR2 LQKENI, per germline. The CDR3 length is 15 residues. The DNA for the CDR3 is TGTGCCAGCTCACCACAGGGGGCAAGGAACTATGGCTACACCTTC. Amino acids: CASSPQGARNYGYTF.

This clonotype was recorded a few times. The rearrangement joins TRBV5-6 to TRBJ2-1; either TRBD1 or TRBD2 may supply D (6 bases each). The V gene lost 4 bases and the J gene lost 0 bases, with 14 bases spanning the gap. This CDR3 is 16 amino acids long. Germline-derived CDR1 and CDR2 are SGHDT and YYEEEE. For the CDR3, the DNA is TGTGCCAGCAGCAGGGGGGTCCGGAGCTCCTACAATGAGCAGTTCTTC. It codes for CASSRGVRSSYNEQFF.

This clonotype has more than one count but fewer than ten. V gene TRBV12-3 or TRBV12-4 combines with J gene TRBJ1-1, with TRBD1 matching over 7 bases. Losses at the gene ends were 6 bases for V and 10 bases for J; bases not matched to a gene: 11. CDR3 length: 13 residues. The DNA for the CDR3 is TGTGCCAGCAGCCACCGGACAGGCAATACAGCTTTCTTT. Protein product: CASSHRTGNTAFF.

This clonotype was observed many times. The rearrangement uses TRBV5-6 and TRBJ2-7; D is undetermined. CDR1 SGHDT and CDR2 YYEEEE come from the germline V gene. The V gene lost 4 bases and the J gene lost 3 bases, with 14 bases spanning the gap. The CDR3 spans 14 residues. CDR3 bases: TGTGCCAGCAGCAACCCCACAAGGATCTACGAGCAGTACGTC. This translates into CASSNPTRIYEQYV.

CDR3 in DNA: TGCAGTGCTAGAGATCTCCGCCCAGATACGCAGTATTTT. This gives the protein CSARDLRPDTQYF. The chain uses TRBV20-1 and TRBJ2-3, with D unclear. There are 13 residues in the CDR3. CDR1 is DFQATT and CDR2 is SNEGSKA in the germline V gene (reference sequence). V was cut by 0 bases and J by 4 bases, with 8 bases left in between.

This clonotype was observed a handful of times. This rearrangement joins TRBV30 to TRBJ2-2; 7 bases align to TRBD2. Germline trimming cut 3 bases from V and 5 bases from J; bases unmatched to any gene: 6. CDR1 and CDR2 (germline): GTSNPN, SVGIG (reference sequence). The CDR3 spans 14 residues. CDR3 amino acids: CAWRRTSRTGELFF. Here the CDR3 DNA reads TGTGCCTGGAGGCGGACTAGTCGAACCGGGGAGCTGTTTTTT.

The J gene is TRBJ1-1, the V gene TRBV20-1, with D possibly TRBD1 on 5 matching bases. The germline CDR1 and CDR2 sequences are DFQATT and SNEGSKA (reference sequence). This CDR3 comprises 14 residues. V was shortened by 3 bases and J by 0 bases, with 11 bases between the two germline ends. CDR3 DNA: TGCAGTGCTAGTAGGGTCAGGGTGAACACTGAAGCTTTCTTT. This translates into CSASRVRVNTEAFF.

The DNA for the CDR3 is TGTGCTAGTGGTTTGCGGGAGGGGCAAGGCAATCAGCCCCAGCATTTT. Translating gives CASGLREGQGNQPQHF. This rearrangement joins TRBV12-5 to TRBJ1-5; the D gene is possibly TRBD1 (5 bases). V was trimmed by 2 bases and J by 2 bases, leaving 13 bases between them. This CDR3 is built from 16 residues. Per the germline V gene, CDR1 is LGHNT and CDR2 is FRNRAP.

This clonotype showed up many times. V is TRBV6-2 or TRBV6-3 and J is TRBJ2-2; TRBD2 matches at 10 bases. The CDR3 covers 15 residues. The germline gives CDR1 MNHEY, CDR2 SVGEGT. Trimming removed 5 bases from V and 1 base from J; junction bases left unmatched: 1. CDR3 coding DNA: TGTGCCAGCAGTCGACTAGCGGGGAACACCGGGGAGCTGTTTTTT. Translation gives CASSRLAGNTGELFF.

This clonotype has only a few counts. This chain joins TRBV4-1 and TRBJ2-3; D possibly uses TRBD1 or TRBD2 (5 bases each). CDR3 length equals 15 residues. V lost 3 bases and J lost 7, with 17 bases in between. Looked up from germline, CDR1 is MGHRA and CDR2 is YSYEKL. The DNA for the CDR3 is TGCGCCAGCAGCCAGACTCACCCGGGACCCAATACGCAGTATTTT. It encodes CASSQTHPGPNTQYF.

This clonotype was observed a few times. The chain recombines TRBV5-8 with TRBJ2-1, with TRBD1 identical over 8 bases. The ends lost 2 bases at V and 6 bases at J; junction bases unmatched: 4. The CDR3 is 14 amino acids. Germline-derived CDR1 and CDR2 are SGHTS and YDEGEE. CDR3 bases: TGTGCCAGCAGCTTTTCCGGGACAGGCAATGAGCAGTTCTTC. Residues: CASSFSGTGNEQFF.

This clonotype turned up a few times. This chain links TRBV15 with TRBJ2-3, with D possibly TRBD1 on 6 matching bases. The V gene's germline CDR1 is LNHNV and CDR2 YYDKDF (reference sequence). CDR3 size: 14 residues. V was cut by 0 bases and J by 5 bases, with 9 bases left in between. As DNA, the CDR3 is TGTGCCACCAGCAGAGAACAGGGAAGAGATACGCAGTATTTT. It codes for CATSREQGRDTQYF.

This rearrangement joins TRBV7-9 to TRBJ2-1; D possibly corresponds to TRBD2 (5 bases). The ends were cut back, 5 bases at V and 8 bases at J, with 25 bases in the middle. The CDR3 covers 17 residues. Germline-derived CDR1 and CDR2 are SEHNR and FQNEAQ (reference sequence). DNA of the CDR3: TGTGCCAGCAGCCTAGGTCGGACGGGATGGTTTGAGTATGAGCAGTTCTTC. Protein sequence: CASSLGRTGWFEYEQFF.

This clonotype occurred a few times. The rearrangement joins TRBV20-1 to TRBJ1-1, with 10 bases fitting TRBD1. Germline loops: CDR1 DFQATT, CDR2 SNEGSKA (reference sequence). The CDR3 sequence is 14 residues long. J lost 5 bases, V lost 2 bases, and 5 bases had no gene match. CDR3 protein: CSARPGQGWTEAFF. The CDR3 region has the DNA TGCAGTGCTAGACCGGGACAGGGGTGGACTGAAGCTTTCTTT.

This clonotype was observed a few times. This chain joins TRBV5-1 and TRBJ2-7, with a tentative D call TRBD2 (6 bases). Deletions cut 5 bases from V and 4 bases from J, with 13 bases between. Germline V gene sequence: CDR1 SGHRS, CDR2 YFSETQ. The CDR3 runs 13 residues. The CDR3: CASSRGGTYEQYV. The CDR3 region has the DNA TGCGCCAGCAGTCGAGGAGGGACTTACGAGCAGTACGTC.

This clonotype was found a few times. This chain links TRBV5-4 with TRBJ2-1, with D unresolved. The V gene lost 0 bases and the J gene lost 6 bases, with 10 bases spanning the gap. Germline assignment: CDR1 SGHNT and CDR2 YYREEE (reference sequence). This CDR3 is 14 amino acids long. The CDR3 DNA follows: TGTGCCAGCAGCTTGGCCTTTAGTCTCAATGAGCAGTTCTTC. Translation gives CASSLAFSLNEQFF.

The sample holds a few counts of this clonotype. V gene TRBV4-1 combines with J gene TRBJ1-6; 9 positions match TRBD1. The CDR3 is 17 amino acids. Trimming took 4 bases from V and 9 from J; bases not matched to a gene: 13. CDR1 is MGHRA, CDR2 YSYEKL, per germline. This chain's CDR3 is CASSLTGTGMSGSPLHF. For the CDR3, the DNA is TGCGCCAGCAGCCTAACCGGGACAGGGATGTCAGGTTCACCCCTCCACTTT.

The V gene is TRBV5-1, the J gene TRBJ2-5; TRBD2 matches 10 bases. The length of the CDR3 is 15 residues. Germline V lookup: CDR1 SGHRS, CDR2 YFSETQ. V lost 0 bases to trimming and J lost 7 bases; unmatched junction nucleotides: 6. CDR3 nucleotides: TGCGCCAGCAGCTTGGGCCTAGCGGGGGCAGGGACCCAGTACTTC. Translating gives CASSLGLAGAGTQYF.

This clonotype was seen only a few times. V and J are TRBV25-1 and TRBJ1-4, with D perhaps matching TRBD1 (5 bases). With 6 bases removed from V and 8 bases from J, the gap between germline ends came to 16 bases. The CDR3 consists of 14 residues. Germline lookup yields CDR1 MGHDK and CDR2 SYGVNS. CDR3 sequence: CASRETETEEKLFF. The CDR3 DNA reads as TGTGCCAGCAGAGAGACAGAAACAGAAGAAAAACTGTTTTTT.

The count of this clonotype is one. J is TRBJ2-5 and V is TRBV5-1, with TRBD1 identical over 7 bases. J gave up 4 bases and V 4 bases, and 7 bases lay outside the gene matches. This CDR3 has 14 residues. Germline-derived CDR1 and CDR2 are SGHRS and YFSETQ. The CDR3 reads CASSPSTGTETQYF. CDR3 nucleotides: TGCGCCAGCAGCCCTTCGACAGGGACAGAGACCCAGTACTTC. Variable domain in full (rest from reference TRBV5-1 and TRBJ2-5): KAGVTQTPRYLIKTRGQQVTLSCSPISGHRSVSWYQQTPGQGLQFLFEYFSETQRNKGNFPGRFSGRQFSNSRSEMNVSTLELGDSALYLCASSPSTGTETQYFGPGTRLLVL.

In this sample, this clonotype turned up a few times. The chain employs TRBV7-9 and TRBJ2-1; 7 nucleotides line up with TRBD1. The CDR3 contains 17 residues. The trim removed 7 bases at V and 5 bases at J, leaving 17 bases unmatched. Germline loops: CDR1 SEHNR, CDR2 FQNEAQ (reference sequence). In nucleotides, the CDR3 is TGTGCCAGCACCAACACAAAAGGGGGCTTTGTGGACAATGAGCAGTTCTTC. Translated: CASTNTKGGFVDNEQFF.